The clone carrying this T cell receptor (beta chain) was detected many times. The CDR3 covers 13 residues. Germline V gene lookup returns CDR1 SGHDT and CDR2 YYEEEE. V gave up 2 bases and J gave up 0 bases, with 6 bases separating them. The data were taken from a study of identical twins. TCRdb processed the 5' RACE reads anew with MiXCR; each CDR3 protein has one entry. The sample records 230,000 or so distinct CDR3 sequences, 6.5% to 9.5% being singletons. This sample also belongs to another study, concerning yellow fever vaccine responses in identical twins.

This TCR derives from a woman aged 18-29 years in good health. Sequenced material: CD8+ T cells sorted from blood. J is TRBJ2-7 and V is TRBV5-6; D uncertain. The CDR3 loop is CASSFRSSYEQYF. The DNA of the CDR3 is TGTGCCAGCAGCTTTCGGAGCTCCTACGAGCAGTACTTC.